This TCR beta chain was sequenced in a study of beta chain features in type 1 diabetes. Expressed TCRB transcripts were sequenced after all isolated RNA was converted to cDNA. Some clones are missing from TCRdb's copy, which holds only in-frame ones; the method was immunoSEQ multiplex PCR. The sample shows 310,000 or so clones, about 15% of them seen only once. Study observations and caveats: When Type 1 diabetes patients were examined, their TCRB CDR3s proved moderately but significantly shorter in all four CD4+ subsets. Comparison showed that naive, central memory and Treg TCRB repertoires appeared more similar among patients than among healthy donors.

V was pared by 1 base and J by 5 bases, with 3 bases of the junction left unmatched. This CDR3 spans 14 amino acids. Germline V gene lookup returns CDR1 SGHRS and CDR2 YFSETQ. With regard to this clone: The antigen is undetermined.

The sample was naive CD4+ T cells from blood. The chain carries TRBV5-1 and TRBJ2-3, with 8 bases identical to TRBD1. The source is a young man with type 1 diabetes. The CDR3 here is CASSLTGGLDTQYF. As DNA, the CDR3 is TGCGCCAGCAGCTTGACAGGGGGGTTAGATACGCAGTATTTT.